In this sample, the clone carrying this T cell receptor beta chain turned up a few times. The data derive from a study of blood T cell repertoires in COVID-19. Study in general: Material from acute and convalescent COVID-19 was sourced from the United States, Italy and Spain. PBMCs, B-cell-depleted T cells, or T cells were the source of the cDNA or gDNA that made up the material.

The CDR3 is 14 residues long. Germline CDR1 is PRHDT and CDR2 is FYEKMQ (reference sequence). V lost 5 bases, J lost 4 bases, and 5 bases stayed unmatched. Original methodology: Nucleated cell number was recorded as an estimate derived from reference gene primer amplification. Measured with immunoSEQ multiplex PCR; TCRdb has only the in-frame clones, and not every one. The V and J calls and clone size come from that table; D and trimming were worked out from the DNA. The repertoire holds 20,000 to 25,000 clones, with about four fifths as singletons. The chain links TRBV13 to TRBJ1-5; 7 nucleotides align to TRBD1. The sequencing input was peripheral blood. The TCR was taken from a man aged 40-49 years with acute or convalescent COVID-19. CDR3 DNA: TGTGCCAGCAGCGCGAACAGGGGAAATCAGCCCCAGCATTTT. Its translation is CASSANRGNQPQHF.